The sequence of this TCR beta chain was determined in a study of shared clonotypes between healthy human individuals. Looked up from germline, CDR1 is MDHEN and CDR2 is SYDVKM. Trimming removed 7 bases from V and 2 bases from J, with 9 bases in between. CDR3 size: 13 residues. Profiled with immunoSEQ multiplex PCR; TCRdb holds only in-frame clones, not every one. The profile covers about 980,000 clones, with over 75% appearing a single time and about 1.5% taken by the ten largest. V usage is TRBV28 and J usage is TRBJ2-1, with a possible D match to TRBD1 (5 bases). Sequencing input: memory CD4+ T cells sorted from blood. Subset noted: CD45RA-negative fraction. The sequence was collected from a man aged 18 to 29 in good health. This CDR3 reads CASMKGTYNEQFF. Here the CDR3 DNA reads TGTGCCAGCATGAAGGGGACCTACAATGAGCAGTTCTTC.